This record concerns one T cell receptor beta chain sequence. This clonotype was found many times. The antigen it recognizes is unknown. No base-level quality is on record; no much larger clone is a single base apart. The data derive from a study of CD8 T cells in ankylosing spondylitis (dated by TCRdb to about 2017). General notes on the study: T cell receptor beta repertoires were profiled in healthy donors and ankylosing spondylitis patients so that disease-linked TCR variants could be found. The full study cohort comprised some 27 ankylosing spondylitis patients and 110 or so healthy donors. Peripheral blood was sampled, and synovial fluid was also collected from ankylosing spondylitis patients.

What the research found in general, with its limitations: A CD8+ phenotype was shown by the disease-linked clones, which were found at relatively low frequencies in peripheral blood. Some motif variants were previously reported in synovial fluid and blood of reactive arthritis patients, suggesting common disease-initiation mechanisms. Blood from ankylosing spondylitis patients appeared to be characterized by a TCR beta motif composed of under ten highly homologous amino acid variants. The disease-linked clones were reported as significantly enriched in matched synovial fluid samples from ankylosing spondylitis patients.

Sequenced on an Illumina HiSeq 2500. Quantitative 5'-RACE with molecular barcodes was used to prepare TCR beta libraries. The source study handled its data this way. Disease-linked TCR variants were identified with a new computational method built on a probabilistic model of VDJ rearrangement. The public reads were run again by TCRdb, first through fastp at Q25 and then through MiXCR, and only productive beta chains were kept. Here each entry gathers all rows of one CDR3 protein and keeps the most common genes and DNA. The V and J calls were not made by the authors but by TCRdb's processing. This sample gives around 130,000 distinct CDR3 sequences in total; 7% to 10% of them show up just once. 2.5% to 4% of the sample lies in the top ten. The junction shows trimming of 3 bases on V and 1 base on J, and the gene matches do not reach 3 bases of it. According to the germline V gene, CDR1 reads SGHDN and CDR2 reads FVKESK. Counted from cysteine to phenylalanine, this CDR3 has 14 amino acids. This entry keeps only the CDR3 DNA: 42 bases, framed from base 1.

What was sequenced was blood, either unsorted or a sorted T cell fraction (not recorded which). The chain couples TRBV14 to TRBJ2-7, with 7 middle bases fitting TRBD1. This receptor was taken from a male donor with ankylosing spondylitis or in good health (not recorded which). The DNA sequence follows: TGTGCCAGCAGCCACCGACAGGGTTCCTACGAGCAGTACTTC. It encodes CASSHRQGSYEQYF.